Listed here are 25 T cell receptor beta chains from one sample, sequenced in a study of blood T cell repertoires in COVID-19. TCRdb keeps only in-frame clones here, not all; method: immunoSEQ multiplex PCR. The top ten hold 7.2% of the sample, which has roughly 200,000 clones, roughly 84% seen once. The sample consisted of PBMCs or T cells enriched from blood (not recorded which). Receptors originate from a man in his thirties or forties in a cohort exposed to, infected with or recovered from COVID-19 (not recorded which).

CDR3 residues: CASSRGQNSGNTIYF. CDR3 DNA sequence: TGTGCCAGTAGCCGTGGACAGAACTCTGGAAACACCATATATTTT. The chain has TRBV19 and TRBJ1-3; tentatively, D is TRBD1 (6 bases). The CDR3 covers 15 residues. The V end was cut by 6 bases, the J end by 0 bases, with 12 bases between. Germline loops: CDR1 LNHDA, CDR2 SQIVND (reference sequence).

The V gene is TRBV21-1, the J gene TRBJ2-7; TRBD2, as called in the table, went unchecked against the DNA. TRBV21-1 is classified as a pseudogene. The length of the CDR3 is 13 residues. As DNA, the CDR3 is TGTGCCAGCAGCAAAGTTCCGGGAGGTGGGCAGTACTTC. As protein: CASSKVPGGGQYF.

The CDR3 is CASSPRNTGTPVSQETQYF. The CDR3, as DNA: TGTGCCAGCAGCCCTCGTAACACCGGGACTCCCGTAAGTCAAGAGACCCAGTACTTC. The V gene is TRBV13, the J gene TRBJ2-5, with TRBD2 as a possible D gene (6 bases). Germline-derived CDR1 and CDR2 are PRHDT and FYEKMQ (reference sequence). The CDR3 totals 19 residues. Between the trimmed V and J ends, which lost 5 bases and 2 bases, there was a span of 27 bases.

The chain employs TRBV6-2 or TRBV6-3 and TRBJ1-5; D remains ambiguous. The CDR3 is 17 residues long. V lost 2 bases and J 2 bases, leaving 16 bases between the germline ends. Germline values: CDR1 MNHEY, CDR2 SVGEGT. CDR3 residues: CASSYEIGSGGNQPQHF. The CDR3 DNA sequence: TGTGCCAGCAGTTACGAGATTGGGTCGGGAGGCAATCAGCCCCAGCATTTT.

The chain couples TRBV7-2 to TRBJ1-1; TRBD1 matches 7 bases. Germline trimming cut 5 bases from V and 4 bases from J; bases unmatched to any gene: 16. Germline V gene sequence: CDR1 SGHTA, CDR2 FQGNSA. This CDR3 comprises 17 residues. CDR3 in DNA: TGTGCCAGCAGCCCTACCAATAACAGGGGAGAAGGCACTGAAGCTTTCTTT. Residues: CASSPTNNRGEGTEAFF.

This sequence joins TRBV9 and TRBJ1-2; 7 bases fit TRBD1. With 3 bases clipped from V and 1 base from J, the junction kept 6 bases outside the gene matches. The CDR3 is 15 amino acids. Germline CDR1 is SGDLS and CDR2 is YYNGEE. CDR3 residues: CASSAQTGLNYGYTF. The CDR3 nucleotides read TGTGCCAGCAGCGCCCAGACAGGGCTTAACTATGGCTACACCTTC.

This clone was counted only a few times. The chain couples TRBV6-5 to TRBJ2-2; no definite D call. This CDR3 spans 13 amino acids. Trimming took 11 bases from V and 2 from J, leaving 12 bases between them. The germline V gene encodes CDR1 MNHEY and CDR2 SVGAGI. Here the CDR3 reads CAPLEENTGELFF. The CDR3 DNA sequence: TGTGCCCCACTTGAGGAAAACACCGGGGAGCTGTTTTTT.

This chain links TRBV5-5 with TRBJ2-2; 7 bases are shared with TRBD1. This CDR3 contains 15 residues. Trimming took 4 bases from V and 6 from J; bases not matched to a gene: 9. Germline CDR1 SGHKS, CDR2 YYEKEE (reference sequence). CDR3 in DNA: TGTGCCAGCAGCCTGACAGGGTCAATGCCCGGGGAGCTGTTTTTT. It translates to CASSLTGSMPGELFF.

CDR3 amino acids: CASSPRLDTGELFF. The CDR3, as DNA: TGCGCCAGCAGTCCAAGATTAGACACCGGGGAGCTGTTTTTT. This rearrangement joins TRBV4-1 to TRBJ2-2; D ambiguous. The ends were cut back, 6 bases at V and 3 bases at J, with 11 bases in the middle. The V gene's germline CDR1 is MGHRA and CDR2 YSYEKL. This CDR3 region has 14 residues.

The chain uses TRBV28 and TRBJ1-2; 9 nucleotides align to TRBD1. V lost 8 bases to trimming and J lost 2 bases; unmatched junction nucleotides: 3. The CDR3 runs to 13 residues. CDR1 is MDHEN, CDR2 SYDVKM, per germline. CDR3 sequence (DNA): TGTGCCAGCCAGGACAGGGGAAACTATGGCTACACCTTC. This codes for CASQDRGNYGYTF.

A single count supports this clone. The chain combines TRBV29-1 with TRBJ1-2; 10 bases are shared with TRBD1. The germline V gene has CDR1 SQVTM and CDR2 ANQGSEA. V lost 6 bases to trimming and J lost 2 bases; unmatched junction nucleotides: 6. This CDR3 has 14 residues. Written as DNA, the CDR3 is TGCAGCGTCTGCTGGGGACAGGGGAACTATGGCTACACCTTC. Translating gives CSVCWGQGNYGYTF.

V gene TRBV28 combines with J gene TRBJ1-2; the D gene is possibly TRBD1 (5 bases). This CDR3 spans 15 amino acids. Trimming took off 6 bases at V and 2 bases at J, with 16 bases between the two ends. In germline, CDR1 is MDHEN, CDR2 SYDVKM. CDR3 nucleotides: TGTGCCAGCAGATCCCCTGGCAGGGCGAACTATGGCTACACCTTC. It is translated as CASRSPGRANYGYTF.

This rearrangement joins TRBV7-8 to TRBJ2-7; D uncertain. CDR1 is SGHVS and CDR2 is FQNEAQ in the germline V gene. The V and J ends lost 4 bases and 6 bases respectively, with 19 bases between them. This CDR3 has 15 amino acids. This CDR3 is CASSSPGSVFAEQYF. DNA for the CDR3: TGTGCCAGCAGCTCACCAGGATCCGTTTTCGCCGAGCAGTACTTC.

The genes are TRBV19 and TRBJ2-4; possibly TRBD2 for D (6 bases). This CDR3 is built from 17 residues. Trimming left V 7 bases short and J 1 base short, with 20 bases between. The germline V gene encodes CDR1 LNHDA and CDR2 SQIVND (reference sequence). CDR3 region: CASNQGAGFWAKNIQYF. The CDR3, as DNA: TGTGCCAGTAATCAAGGAGCGGGTTTTTGGGCCAAAAACATTCAGTACTTC.

The gene calls are TRBV7-3 and TRBJ1-1, with 7 nucleotides matching TRBD1. Germline V CDR1 and CDR2: SGHTA, FQGTGA. Trimming removed 2 bases from V and 7 bases from J; junction bases left unmatched: 7. The CDR3 is made up of 14 amino acids. CDR3 DNA sequence: TGTGCCAGCAGCTTACTAGGGGGCGGATTTGAAGCTTTCTTT. This encodes CASSLLGGGFEAFF.

The CDR3 reads CASSLALSRWRETQYF. CDR3 nucleotide sequence: TGTGCCAGCAGCTTGGCCTTGTCTCGCTGGCGGGAGACCCAGTACTTC. This rearrangement joins TRBV5-8 to TRBJ2-5; no clear D gene. This CDR3 is built from 16 residues. V was pared by 0 bases and J by 5 bases, with 17 bases between. From germline, CDR1 is SGHTS and CDR2 YDEGEE.

V gene TRBV27 combines with J gene TRBJ2-7; TRBD2 aligns across 7 bases. Germline V gives CDR1 MNHEY, CDR2 SMNVEV (reference sequence). V was pared by 9 bases and J by 5 bases, with 10 bases of the junction left unmatched. There are 13 residues in the CDR3. This CDR3 is CARERGSKNEQYF. Written as DNA, the CDR3 is TGTGCCAGGGAGCGCGGGAGTAAGAACGAGCAGTACTTC.

The chain links TRBV5-1 to TRBJ1-1; the D gene is possibly TRBD1 (6 bases). The CDR3 is made up of 14 amino acids. Trimming shortened V by 4 bases and J by 1 base, and 11 bases separated the two germline ends. From germline, CDR1 is SGHRS and CDR2 YFSETQ. For the CDR3, the DNA is TGCGCCAGCAGCGGGGGCCAGGGGAACACTGAAGCTTTCTTT. Encoded protein: CASSGGQGNTEAFF.

This clone has more than one count but fewer than ten. This rearrangement joins TRBV5-4 to TRBJ1-1; D call uncertain. With 4 bases removed from V and 6 bases from J, the gap between germline ends came to 16 bases. Germline loops: CDR1 SGHNT, CDR2 YYREEE (reference sequence). The CDR3 is 14 residues long. For the CDR3, the DNA is TGTGCCAGCAGCCTCCCCCAAGGGAGGTCTGAAGCTTTCTTT. It is translated as CASSLPQGRSEAFF.

This clone has just a few counts. This rearrangement joins TRBV5-4 to TRBJ1-6, with 8 bases aligning to TRBD1. The length of the CDR3 is 15 residues. With V trimmed by 4 bases and J by 4 bases, 4 bases remained unmatched. The germline V gene has CDR1 SGHNT and CDR2 YYREEE (reference sequence). The CDR3 DNA reads as TGTGCCAGCAGCCAAAGGACAGGGTATAATTCACCCCTCCACTTT. Amino acids: CASSQRTGYNSPLHF.

J is TRBJ2-2 and V is TRBV5-1; tentative D call: TRBD2 (7 bases). There are 13 residues in the CDR3. Germline V gene sequence: CDR1 SGHRS, CDR2 YFSETQ. The V gene lost 6 bases and the J gene lost 5 bases, with 11 bases spanning the gap. CDR3 loop: CASKEGGTGELFF. CDR3 sequence (DNA): TGCGCCAGCAAGGAGGGGGGGACCGGGGAGCTGTTTTTT.

V usage is TRBV5-6 and J usage is TRBJ2-7, with D possibly being TRBD1 (6 bases). Germline-derived CDR1 and CDR2 are SGHDT and YYEEEE. This CDR3 region has 14 residues. Trimming shortened V by 2 bases and J by 0 bases, and 9 bases separated the two germline ends. The CDR3 DNA follows: TGTGCCAGCAGCTTAGGACAGAGCTCCTACGAGCAGTACTTC. Translation gives CASSLGQSSYEQYF. The complete variable domain, with remaining parts taken from reference TRBV5-6 and TRBJ2-7, reads DAGVTQSPTHLIKTRGQQVTLRCSPKSGHDTVSWYQQALGQGPQFIFQYYEEEERQRGNFPDRFSGHQFPNYSSELNVNALLLGDSALYLCASSLGQSSYEQYFGPGTRLTVT.

The chain carries TRBV9 and TRBJ1-2, with a possible D match to TRBD1 (5 bases). The germline V and J ends were trimmed by 0 bases and 2 bases, with 11 bases remaining between them. CDR3 size: 15 residues. CDR1 and CDR2 from the germline V gene are SGDLS and YYNGEE. The CDR3 region is CASSVGGRENYGYTF. The CDR3 bases are TGTGCCAGCAGCGTAGGTGGCAGGGAAAACTATGGCTACACCTTC. Using reference TRBV9 and TRBJ1-2 for the parts outside the CDR3, the full variable domain is DSGVTQTPKHLITATGQRVTLRCSPRSGDLSVYWYQQSLDQGLQFLIQYYNGEERAKGNILERFSAQQFPDLHSELNLSSLELGDSALYFCASSVGGRENYGYTFGSGTRLTVV.

This clone was found once. The rearrangement joins TRBV5-1 to TRBJ1-2, with 7 bases aligning to TRBD1. V lost 5 bases to trimming and J lost 8 bases; unmatched junction nucleotides: 9. The CDR3 covers 13 residues. CDR1 SGHRS and CDR2 YFSETQ come from the germline V gene. The CDR3 region is CASRPGQETGYTF. The CDR3 DNA follows: TGCGCCAGCAGGCCAGGACAGGAGACGGGCTACACCTTC.

The chain carries TRBV5-8 and TRBJ1-2; 7 bases line up with TRBD1. The V gene's germline CDR1 is SGHTS and CDR2 YDEGEE. The CDR3 runs to 15 residues. J was trimmed by 5 bases and V by 4 bases; bases with no gene match: 11. The chain's CDR3 is CASSLRQGSRYGYTF. The DNA of the CDR3 is TGTGCCAGCAGCCTACGACAGGGCAGTAGATATGGCTACACCTTC.